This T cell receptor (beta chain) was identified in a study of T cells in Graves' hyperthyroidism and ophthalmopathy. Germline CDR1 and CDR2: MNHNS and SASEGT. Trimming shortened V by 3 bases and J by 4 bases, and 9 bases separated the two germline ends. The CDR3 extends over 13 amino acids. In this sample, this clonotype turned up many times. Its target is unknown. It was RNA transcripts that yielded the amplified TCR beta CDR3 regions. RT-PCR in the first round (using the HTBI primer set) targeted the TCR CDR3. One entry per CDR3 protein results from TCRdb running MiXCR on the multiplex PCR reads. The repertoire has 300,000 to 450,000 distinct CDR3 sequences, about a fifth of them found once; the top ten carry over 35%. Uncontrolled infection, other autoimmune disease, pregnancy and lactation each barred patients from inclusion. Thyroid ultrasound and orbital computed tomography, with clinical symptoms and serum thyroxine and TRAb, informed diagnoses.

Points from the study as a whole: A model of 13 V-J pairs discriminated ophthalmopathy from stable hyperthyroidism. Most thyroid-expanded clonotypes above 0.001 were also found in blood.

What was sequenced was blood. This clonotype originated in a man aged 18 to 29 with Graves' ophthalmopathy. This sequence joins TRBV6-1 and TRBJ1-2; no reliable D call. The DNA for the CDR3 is TGTGCCAGCAGTGACGACGGATCCTATGGCTACACCTTC. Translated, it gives CASSDDGSYGYTF.